This passage covers 8 T cell receptor beta chains from one sample sequenced in a study of T cell responses to AZD1222 COVID-19 vaccine. Only in-frame clones appear in the TCRdb table, and some are missing; sequencing was by immunoSEQ multiplex PCR. This sample has 100,000 to 150,000 clones, with about nine tenths found just once. The sample was peripheral blood, taken on day 0 of AZD1222 vaccination. All receptors derive from an adult in good health.

This CDR3 is CASSLERGYSYNEQFF. Written as DNA, the CDR3 is TGTGCCAGCAGCCTCGAGCGGGGCTACTCCTACAATGAGCAGTTCTTC. This chain joins TRBV5-6 and TRBJ2-1; 7 positions agree with TRBD2. The germline V gene has CDR1 SGHDT and CDR2 YYEEEE. V was pared by 4 bases and J by 0 bases, with 7 bases of the junction left unmatched. The CDR3 has 16 residues.

The gene calls are TRBV30 and TRBJ1-4; D is ambiguous. The CDR3 spans 15 residues. V shed 0 bases and J shed 6 bases, with 14 bases lying between them. Germline lookup yields CDR1 GTSNPN and CDR2 SVGIG (reference sequence). CDR3 sequence (DNA): TGTGCCTGGAGTGTCTCGACGGTGTCTGATGAAAAACTGTTTTTT. It is translated as CAWSVSTVSDEKLFF.

V and J are TRBV6-6 and TRBJ1-6, with D hard to call. The CDR3 covers 14 residues. The V and J ends lost 4 bases and 6 bases respectively, with 10 bases between them. Germline values: CDR1 MNHNY, CDR2 SVGAGI (reference sequence). CDR3 sequence reads: CASSSLVPNSPLHF. DNA for the CDR3: TGTGCCAGCAGTTCATTAGTTCCTAATTCACCCCTCCACTTT.

V and J are TRBV19 and TRBJ1-4; tentatively, D is TRBD1 (5 bases). CDR1 is LNHDA and CDR2 is SQIVND in the germline V gene (reference sequence). CDR3 length equals 15 residues. V gave up 5 bases and J gave up 7 bases, with 17 bases separating them. CDR3 sequence reads: CASSWFQGNREKLFF. The CDR3 DNA is TGTGCCAGTAGTTGGTTTCAGGGCAATCGTGAAAAACTGTTTTTT.

This chain uses TRBV7-8 with TRBJ1-2; 8 bases match TRBD1. The CDR3 totals 18 residues. Germline V gene data show CDR1 as SGHVS and CDR2 as FQNEAQ. V lost 1 base and J lost 3; bases outside the gene matches: 13. CDR3 residues: CASSLDVGQGASYYGYTF. The CDR3 DNA sequence: TGTGCCAGCAGCTTAGATGTCGGTCAGGGGGCTTCATACTATGGCTACACCTTC.

This chain uses TRBV6-5 with TRBJ2-7; D may be TRBD1 (6 bases). This CDR3 has 14 residues. V lost 5 bases and J 0 bases, leaving 11 bases between the germline ends. Germline V gene data show CDR1 as MNHEY and CDR2 as SVGAGI. In nucleotides, the CDR3 is TGTGCCAGCAGTCTTGACAGGTCCTCCTACGAGCAGTACTTC. This translates into CASSLDRSSYEQYF.

This clone occurred once. The V and J genes are TRBV7-8 and TRBJ2-3, with D unresolved. The germline CDR1 and CDR2 sequences are SGHVS and FQNEAQ. Deletions cut 2 bases from V and 4 bases from J, with 10 bases between. The CDR3 is 14 residues long. CDR3 sequence reads: CASSLSSWADTQYF. In DNA form, the CDR3 reads TGTGCCAGCAGCTTATCCAGTTGGGCAGATACGCAGTATTTT.

This clone occurred a few times. The chain couples TRBV14 to TRBJ1-1; D is unresolved. Germline CDR1 reads SGHDN; CDR2 reads FVKESK. The CDR3 is 13 amino acids. V lost 7 bases and J lost 5, with 14 bases in between. The CDR3, as DNA: TGTGCCAGCACCCGGGAGCCGAGAACTGAAGCTTTCTTT. It translates to CASTREPRTEAFF.